What follows are 14 T cell receptor beta chains derived from one specimen sequenced in a study of CD8 T cells in Susac syndrome. With random hexamers, reverse transcription was performed on about 0.5 to 1 ug of RNA. TCRdb re-called the immunoSEQ multiplex PCR reads through MiXCR, storing one row per CDR3 protein. Here the sample spans a few hundred thousand distinct CDR3 sequences, 95% being singletons. The material sequenced was CD4+ T cells from PBMCs. Receptor source: a human donor with multiple sclerosis.

The rearrangement uses TRBV5-1 and TRBJ2-2; perhaps TRBD1 as D (6 bases). The CDR3 runs to 15 residues. CDR1 and CDR2 from the germline V gene are SGHRS and YFSETQ. V lost 4 bases, J lost 2 bases, and 12 bases lay in between. The CDR3 coding sequence is TGCGCCAGCAGCCCTAGGACAGAAAACACCGGGGAGCTGTTTTTT. Its translation is CASSPRTENTGELFF.

The J gene is TRBJ2-5, the V gene TRBV3-1; the D gene could be TRBD1 or TRBD2 (5 bases each). In germline, CDR1 is LGHDT, CDR2 YNNKEL (reference sequence). This CDR3 is 13 amino acids long. V lost 6 bases to trimming and J lost 9 bases, with 17 bases between them. The CDR3 coding sequence is TGTGCCAGCAGACGGGACGTTGCCGGGGCCCAGTACTTC. Its protein is CASRRDVAGAQYF.

This chain joins TRBV7-2 and TRBJ2-2; D remains ambiguous. V lost 1 base and J 7 bases, leaving 7 bases between the germline ends. The CDR3 totals 13 residues. Germline loops: CDR1 SGHTA, CDR2 FQGNSA. Here the CDR3 reads CASSLEGGGELFF. CDR3 coding DNA: TGTGCCAGCAGCTTAGAGGGTGGCGGGGAGCTGTTTTTT.

The rearrangement links TRBV20-1 to TRBJ2-1, with TRBD2 matching over 10 bases. In germline, CDR1 is DFQATT, CDR2 SNEGSKA (reference sequence). This CDR3 region has 14 residues. V lost 7 bases, J lost 6 bases, and 9 bases stayed unmatched. The CDR3 nucleotides read TGCAGTGGCCTCGGAGCGGGGGGGCCCAATGAGCAGTTCTTC. This encodes CSGLGAGGPNEQFF.

The chain employs TRBV20-1 and TRBJ2-1; 9 bases agree with TRBD2. This CDR3 comprises 17 residues. Per germline, CDR1 DFQATT and CDR2 SNEGSKA (reference sequence). The junction had 11 bases not matched to a gene; V was cut back by 1 base and J by 4 bases. The CDR3 loop is CSARGRGGGGAYNEQFF. CDR3 bases: TGCAGTGCTAGAGGCCGGGGAGGCGGGGGGGCTTACAATGAGCAGTTCTTC.

The V call is TRBV20-1, the J call TRBJ2-7; tentatively, D is TRBD1 (6 bases). Trimming pared 6 bases from V and 0 bases from J, leaving 12 bases between. CDR1 and CDR2 from the germline V gene are DFQATT and SNEGSKA (reference sequence). This CDR3 is built from 13 residues. CDR3 amino acids: CSAPDRGSYEQYF. The CDR3 DNA sequence: TGCAGTGCGCCGGACAGAGGCTCCTACGAGCAGTACTTC.

This CDR3 reads CASSLSGSYEQYF. The CDR3 nucleotides read TGTGCCAGCAGTTTGAGCGGCTCCTACGAGCAGTACTTC. The V gene is TRBV12-3 or TRBV12-4, the J gene TRBJ2-7, with D tentatively TRBD2 (5 bases). This CDR3 region has 13 residues. Trimming shortened V by 3 bases and J by 0 bases, and 6 bases separated the two germline ends.

The chain links TRBV19 to TRBJ2-3; D might be TRBD1 (7 bases). Trimming removed 8 bases from V and 6 bases from J, with 12 bases in between. This CDR3 is built from 12 residues. Germline V gene sequence: CDR1 LNHDA, CDR2 SQIVND (reference sequence). The CDR3 bases are TGTGCCAGTGCCAGGGGGGAGGATACGCAGTATTTT. It yields the protein CASARGEDTQYF.

The chain employs TRBV2 and TRBJ1-2; TRBD1 aligns across 7 bases. This CDR3 spans 12 amino acids. CDR1 and CDR2 (germline): SNHLY, FYNNEI. V dropped 6 bases and J dropped 7; count of bases not matched to a gene: 5. CDR3 nucleotide sequence: TGTGCCAGCAGCGACAGGGAAGGTGGCTACACCTTC. Its translation is CASSDREGGYTF.

In DNA, the CDR3 is TGCAGTGCTAGGGTATACGGGAACACCGGGGAGCTGTTTTTT. Protein product: CSARVYGNTGELFF. The chain has TRBV20-1 and TRBJ2-2; unclear D gene. The V and J ends lost 3 bases and 1 base respectively, with 9 bases between them. Germline V gives CDR1 DFQATT, CDR2 SNEGSKA (reference sequence). The CDR3 contains 14 residues.

This chain uses TRBV7-2 with TRBJ1-1, with 7 positions matching TRBD1. This CDR3 contains 15 residues. V lost 1 base, J lost 6 bases, and 8 bases stayed unmatched. Germline V gene lookup returns CDR1 SGHTA and CDR2 FQGNSA. The DNA for the CDR3 is TGTGCCAGCAGCTTAGGCCAGGGGGTGATCGCTGAAGCTTTCTTT. Amino acids: CASSLGQGVIAEAFF.

The chain couples TRBV29-1 to TRBJ2-5; D is unclear. V was pared by 6 bases and J by 2 bases, with 13 bases between. Germline CDR1 is SQVTM and CDR2 is ANQGSEA. The CDR3 has 13 amino acids. CDR3 DNA sequence: TGCAGCGTCGCTTACCTTTATCAAGAGACCCAGTACTTC. Translating gives CSVAYLYQETQYF.

The chain has TRBV30 and TRBJ2-3, with TRBD2 identical over 9 bases. The CDR3 runs 15 residues. J lost 2 bases, V lost 0 bases, and 3 bases had no gene match. Germline-derived CDR1 and CDR2 are GTSNPN and SVGIG (reference sequence). The CDR3 sequence is CAWSVSGRNTDTQYF. The DNA of the CDR3 is TGTGCCTGGAGTGTAAGCGGGAGGAACACAGATACGCAGTATTTT. The complete variable domain, with remaining parts taken from reference TRBV30 and TRBJ2-3, reads SQTIHQWPATLVQPVGSPLSLECTVEGTSNPNLYWYRQAAGRGLQLLFYSVGIGQISSEVPQNLSASRPQDRQFILSSKKLLLSDSGFYLCAWSVSGRNTDTQYFGPGTRLTVL.

The chain combines TRBV7-8 with TRBJ1-1, with D unclear. Trimming cost V 1 base and J 0 bases, with 9 bases left between them. The CDR3 consists of 15 residues. Germline CDR1 SGHVS, CDR2 FQNEAQ. CDR3 nucleotides: TGTGCCAGCAGCTTAGGTCGGGTAATGAACACTGAAGCTTTCTTT. Residues: CASSLGRVMNTEAFF.